One and the same sample provided the 15 T cell receptor beta chains below, sequenced in a study of identical twins. A single record per CDR3 protein comes from TCRdb applying MiXCR to the 5' RACE reads. Counted here are hundreds of thousands of distinct CDR3 sequences, over 8.5% occurring once; the ten biggest clones make up 0.8% to 1%. These records were also assigned to another study, of yellow fever vaccine responses in identical twins.

The sequencing sample was made of PBMCs. The receptors here all came from a woman younger than 30 in good health.

The rearrangement links TRBV7-2 to TRBJ2-2; 8 positions match TRBD1. Germline CDR1 reads SGHTA; CDR2 reads FQGNSA. The V gene end was trimmed by 6 bases and the J gene end by 5 bases; junction bases not matched to a gene: 11. The CDR3 contains 16 residues. CDR3 coding DNA: TGTGCCAGCAGGCAAGCAGGGGGCATCGGGACCGGGGAGCTGTTTTTT. The encoded protein is CASRQAGGIGTGELFF.

V gene TRBV6-1 combines with J gene TRBJ2-1; 7 bases agree with TRBD1. Losses at the gene ends were 6 bases for V and 0 bases for J; bases not matched to a gene: 5. The CDR3 totals 15 residues. Per the germline V gene, CDR1 is MNHNS and CDR2 is SASEGT. CDR3 residues: CASRQGLNSYNEQFF. DNA of the CDR3: TGTGCCAGCAGACAGGGGTTGAACTCCTACAATGAGCAGTTCTTC.

This clonotype was seen a few times. This chain links TRBV24-1 with TRBJ1-1; maybe TRBD1 (5 bases). The germline gives CDR1 KGHDR, CDR2 SFDVKD. The V and J ends lost 4 bases and 0 bases respectively, with 8 bases between them. The length of the CDR3 is 14 residues. The DNA of the CDR3 is TGTGCCACCAGTGAGGGACGGCTGAACACTGAAGCTTTCTTT. Its translation is CATSEGRLNTEAFF.

This chain's CDR3 is CASSQGLAEGRPRVYEQFF. CDR3 in DNA: TGCGCCAGCAGCCAGGGACTAGCGGAAGGGAGGCCGAGGGTATATGAGCAGTTCTTC. The chain recombines TRBV4-3 with TRBJ2-1, with 11 bases that match TRBD2. The CDR3 is 19 amino acids. Germline V lookup: CDR1 LGHNA, CDR2 YSLEER. The V gene end was trimmed by 3 bases and the J gene end by 8 bases; junction bases not matched to a gene: 18.

This clonotype was seen a handful of times. V usage is TRBV6-1 and J usage is TRBJ1-5; weak D call: TRBD1 (5 bases). Germline CDR1 reads MNHNS; CDR2 reads SASEGT. Trimming shortened V by 6 bases and J by 0 bases, and 12 bases separated the two germline ends. This CDR3 contains 15 residues. DNA for the CDR3: TGTGCCAGCAGCCTAGACAGCTCTAGCAATCAGCCCCAGCATTTT. It is translated as CASSLDSSSNQPQHF.

A few counts support this clonotype. The rearrangement joins TRBV4-1 to TRBJ1-1; TRBD1 might be the D (5 bases). Trimming removed 1 base from V and 1 base from J, with 13 bases in between. The CDR3 is made up of 16 amino acids. Germline CDR1 MGHRA, CDR2 YSYEKL. The CDR3 coding sequence is TGCGCCAGCAGCCAAGTCCGCAGGGCCGGGAACACTGAAGCTTTCTTT. Translating gives CASSQVRRAGNTEAFF.

This clonotype was picked up a small number of times. V is TRBV5-4 and J is TRBJ2-3; D remains ambiguous. Germline CDR1 is SGHNT and CDR2 is YYREEE (reference sequence). V was clipped by 5 bases and J by 6 bases, with 10 bases between them. CDR3 size: 12 residues. Here the CDR3 reads CASSRASDTQYF. CDR3 nucleotide sequence: TGTGCCAGCAGTAGGGCATCCGATACGCAGTATTTT.

The chain carries TRBV29-1 and TRBJ2-7, with D maybe TRBD2 (6 bases). Germline V gene sequence: CDR1 SQVTM, CDR2 ANQGSEA. The CDR3 has 15 amino acids. V lost 4 bases, J lost 4 bases, and 20 bases lay in between. Here the CDR3 DNA reads TGCAGCGTTGGGTCCGGGCGGGACCCGGGTTACGAGCAGTACTTC. Its translation is CSVGSGRDPGYEQYF.

This clonotype came up many times. This sequence joins TRBV29-1 and TRBJ2-5; 7 bases are shared with TRBD2. The CDR3 sequence is 14 residues long. Germline V lookup: CDR1 SQVTM, CDR2 ANQGSEA. V dropped 2 bases and J dropped 5; count of bases not matched to a gene: 8. This chain's CDR3 is CSVELAGVWETQYF. The CDR3 nucleotides read TGCAGCGTTGAATTGGCGGGAGTGTGGGAGACCCAGTACTTC.

The table lists this clonotype with many counts. The CDR3 DNA follows: TGTGCCAGCAGACCAACAGGGGGAAATGGCTACACCTTC. Translation gives CASRPTGGNGYTF. V usage is TRBV12-3 or TRBV12-4 and J usage is TRBJ1-2, with 8 bases that match TRBD1. Trimming cost V 6 bases and J 6 bases; bases outside gene matches: 6. CDR3 length: 13 amino acids.

This clonotype was seen a handful of times. The gene calls are TRBV15 and TRBJ2-2, with D perhaps matching TRBD2 (6 bases). The CDR3 is made up of 16 amino acids. Germline lookup yields CDR1 LNHNV and CDR2 YYDKDF (reference sequence). Deletions cut 1 base from V and 3 bases from J, with 12 bases between. The CDR3: CATSRVGGEYTGELFF. The CDR3 region has the DNA TGTGCCACCAGCAGAGTAGGCGGGGAGTACACCGGGGAGCTGTTTTTT.

This clonotype has a count of ten or more. This rearrangement joins TRBV29-1 to TRBJ2-5; D is ambiguous. The length of the CDR3 is 13 residues. CDR1 and CDR2 (germline): SQVTM, ANQGSEA. V lost 2 bases and J lost 5, with 12 bases in between. CDR3 DNA: TGCAGCGTTGAAAGAGGTTTGCGGGAGACCCAGTACTTC. As protein: CSVERGLRETQYF.

This clonotype has more than one count but fewer than ten. The rearrangement uses TRBV12-3 or TRBV12-4 and TRBJ2-3; unclear D gene. The CDR3 is 15 residues long. Trimming stripped 6 bases from V and 3 bases from J, with 16 bases between. The CDR3 region is CASSRTGFGTDTQYF. DNA of the CDR3: TGTGCCAGCAGCCGGACGGGTTTTGGGACAGATACGCAGTATTTT.

This clonotype was counted a few times. This chain joins TRBV7-2 and TRBJ2-1; 8 bases match TRBD1. This CDR3 is 15 amino acids long. With V trimmed by 1 base and J by 3 bases, 2 bases remained unmatched. CDR1 and CDR2 from the germline V gene are SGHTA and FQGNSA. The DNA for the CDR3 is TGTGCCAGCAGCTTAGAACAGGGGGACTACAATGAGCAGTTCTTC. Protein: CASSLEQGDYNEQFF.

This clonotype was counted at least ten times. V is TRBV29-1 and J is TRBJ2-2, with D unresolved. The V end was cut by 5 bases, the J end by 3 bases, with 1 base between. CDR3 size: 10 residues. CDR1 and CDR2 (germline): SQVTM, ANQGSEA. CDR3 residues: CSVHTGELFF. CDR3 coding DNA: TGCAGCGTTCACACCGGGGAGCTGTTTTTT.